The rows below give T cell receptor beta chains drawn from one sample of a study of preoperative IRX-2 immunotherapy in early breast cancer. Some clones are missing from TCRdb's copy, which holds only in-frame ones; the method was immunoSEQ multiplex PCR. The sample comprises approximately 100,000 clones, 86% of which are singletons, and about 1.9% rests with the top ten. Here the sequenced sample was tumor tissue, taken after IRX-2 immunotherapy. These receptors came from a human donor with breast cancer. CDR3s include the opening cysteine and the closing phenylalanine or tryptophan. The order of the fields is V gene, clone size, J gene, D gene, CDR3 protein, CDR3 DNA. D genes are given only for firm matches. Not all rows give a size; the values are once, few, many and, for expanded clones, a class.

V: TRBV28
size: NA
J: TRBJ1-2
D: TRBD1
CDR3: CASSLTPGGYGYTF
DNA: TGTGCCAGCAGCTTAACCCCAGGGGGCTATGGCTACACCTTC

V: TRBV19
size: NA
J: TRBJ1-1
D: NA
CDR3: CASSIGGGEAFF
DNA: TGTGCCAGTAGTATAGGAGGGGGTGAAGCTTTCTTT

V: TRBV14
size: few
J: TRBJ2-3
D: TRBD2
CDR3: CASSRGVAGGFDTDTQYF
DNA: TGTGCCAGCAGCCGTGGAGTAGCGGGGGGTTTCGACACAGATACGCAGTATTTT

V: TRBV19
size: NA
J: TRBJ1-3
D: NA
CDR3: CASSKDRNSGNTIYF
DNA: TGTGCCAGTAGTAAAGACAGGAACTCTGGAAACACCATATATTTT

V: TRBV19
size: NA
J: TRBJ1-4
D: NA
CDR3: CASSVDATNEKLFF
DNA: TGTGCCAGTAGTGTGGATGCAACTAATGAAAAACTGTTTTTT

V: TRBV28
size: NA
J: TRBJ1-6
D: NA
CDR3: CAIRIQGNYNSPLHF
DNA: TGTGCCATTCGAATTCAGGGGAATTATAATTCACCCCTCCACTTT

V: TRBV14
size: NA
J: TRBJ2-7
D: TRBD1
CDR3: CASSQVSQDRAYEQYF
DNA: TGTGCCAGCAGCCAAGTTTCGCAGGACAGGGCCTACGAGCAGTACTTC

V: TRBV7-5
size: NA
J: TRBJ2-1
D: NA
CDR3: CASSLERGTYNEQFF
DNA: TGTGCCAGCAGCTTGGAGCGGGGTACCTACAATGAGCAGTTCTTC

V: TRBV5-1
size: NA
J: TRBJ2-3
D: TRBD2
CDR3: CASSFSGRSTDTQYF
DNA: TGCGCCAGCAGCTTCAGCGGGAGGTCCACAGATACGCAGTATTTT

V: TRBV4-1
size: NA
J: TRBJ1-4
D: NA
CDR3: CASSLRDLNEKLFF
DNA: TGCGCCAGCAGCCTCCGGGACCTCAATGAAAAACTGTTTTTT

V: TRBV11-3
size: NA
J: TRBJ2-3
D: TRBD2
CDR3: CASSLGTSGGAKDTQYF
DNA: TGTGCCAGCAGCTTGGGGACTAGCGGGGGGGCAAAAGATACGCAGTATTTT